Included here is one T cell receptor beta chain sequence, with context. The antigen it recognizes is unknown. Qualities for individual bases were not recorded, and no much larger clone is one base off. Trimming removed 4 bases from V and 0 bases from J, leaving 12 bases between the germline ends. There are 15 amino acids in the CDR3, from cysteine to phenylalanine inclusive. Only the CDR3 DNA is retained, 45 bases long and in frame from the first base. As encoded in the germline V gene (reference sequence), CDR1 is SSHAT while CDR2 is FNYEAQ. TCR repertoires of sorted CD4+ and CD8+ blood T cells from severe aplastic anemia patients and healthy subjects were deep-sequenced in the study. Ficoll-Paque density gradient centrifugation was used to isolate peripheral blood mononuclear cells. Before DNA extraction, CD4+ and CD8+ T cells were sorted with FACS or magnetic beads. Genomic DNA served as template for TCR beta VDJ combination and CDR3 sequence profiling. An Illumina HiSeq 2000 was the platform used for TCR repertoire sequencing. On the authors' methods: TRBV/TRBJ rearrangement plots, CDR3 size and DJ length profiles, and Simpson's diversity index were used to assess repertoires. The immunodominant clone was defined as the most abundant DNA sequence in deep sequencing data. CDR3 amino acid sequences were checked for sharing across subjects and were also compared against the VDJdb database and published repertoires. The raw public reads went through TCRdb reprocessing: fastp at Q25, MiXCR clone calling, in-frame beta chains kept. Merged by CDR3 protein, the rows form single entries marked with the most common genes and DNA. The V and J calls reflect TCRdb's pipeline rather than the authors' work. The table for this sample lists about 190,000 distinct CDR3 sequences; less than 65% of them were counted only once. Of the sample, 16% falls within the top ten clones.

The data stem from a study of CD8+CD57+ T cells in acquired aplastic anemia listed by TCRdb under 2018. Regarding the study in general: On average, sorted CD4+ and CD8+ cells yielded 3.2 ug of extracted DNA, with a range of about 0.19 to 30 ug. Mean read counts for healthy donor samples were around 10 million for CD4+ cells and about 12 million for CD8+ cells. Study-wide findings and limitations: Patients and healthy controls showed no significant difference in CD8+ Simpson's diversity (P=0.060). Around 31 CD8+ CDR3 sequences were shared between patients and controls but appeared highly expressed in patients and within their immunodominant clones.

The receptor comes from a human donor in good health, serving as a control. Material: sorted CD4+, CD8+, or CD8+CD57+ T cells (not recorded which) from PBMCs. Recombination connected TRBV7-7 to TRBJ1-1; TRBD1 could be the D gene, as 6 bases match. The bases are TGTGCCAGCAGCTCGACAGGAAACCTGAACACTGAAGCTTTCTTT. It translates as CASSSTGNLNTEAFF.